Below are 10 T cell receptor beta chains sequenced from a single sample in a study of T cells in Graves' hyperthyroidism and ophthalmopathy. RNA transcripts provided the source from which TCR beta CDR3 regions were amplified. Carried out on the TCR CDR3, a first-round RT-PCR used the HTBI primer set. TCRdb re-called the multiplex PCR reads with MiXCR, one entry per CDR3 protein. The sample includes a few hundred thousand distinct CDR3 sequences, under 20% of them seen just once. Sequencing was performed on blood. These receptor sequences come from a man in his late teens or twenties with Graves' ophthalmopathy.

This clonotype was found a few times. The rearrangement joins TRBV7-6 to TRBJ1-3, with unresolved D. V was cut by 5 bases and J by 4 bases, with 9 bases left in between. The CDR3 totals 13 residues. Germline lookup yields CDR1 SGHVS and CDR2 FNYEAQ. The CDR3 spells CASSGQEGNTIYF. CDR3 nucleotide sequence: TGTGCCAGCAGCGGGCAGGAGGGAAACACCATATATTTT.

The genes are TRBV4-1 and TRBJ2-7; maybe TRBD1 (6 bases). Trimming left V 1 base short and J 0 bases short, with 10 bases between. This CDR3 contains 15 residues. Germline loops: CDR1 MGHRA, CDR2 YSYEKL. Here the CDR3 DNA reads TGCGCCAGCAGCCAAGCTCGGACAGACTCCTACGAGCAGTACTTC. Protein product: CASSQARTDSYEQYF.

This chain links TRBV6-4 with TRBJ2-7; no clear D gene. Germline CDR1 and CDR2: MRHNA and SNTAGT. V was pared by 6 bases and J by 5 bases, with 14 bases between. The CDR3 is 13 residues long. The DNA of the CDR3 is TGTGCCAGCAGCCCCTCCAGCACCCACGAGCAGTACTTC. This encodes CASSPSSTHEQYF.

This chain uses TRBV28 with TRBJ2-4, with D possibly being TRBD1 or TRBD2 (5 bases each). The CDR3 is made up of 15 amino acids. The germline CDR1 and CDR2 sequences are MDHEN and SYDVKM. With 5 bases removed from V and 5 bases from J, the gap between germline ends came to 16 bases. The CDR3 coding sequence is TGTGCCAGCAGTACCTGGGACCCCCGGGAAAACATTCAGTACTTC. This sequence encodes CASSTWDPRENIQYF.

This clonotype occurred many times. V is TRBV6-1 and J is TRBJ2-7; possibly TRBD1 or TRBD2 for D (7 bases each). Deletions cut 1 base from V and 5 bases from J, with 15 bases between. CDR3 length: 15 residues. Germline values: CDR1 MNHNS, CDR2 SASEGT. The DNA for the CDR3 is TGTGCCAGCAGTGAAGTAGGGAGGGGGCTCGACGAGCAGTACTTC. It translates to CASSEVGRGLDEQYF.

The chain combines TRBV6-2 or TRBV6-3 with TRBJ2-3; TRBD2 agrees at 7 bases. After removal of 7 bases from V and 4 bases from J, the junction contained 5 bases not matched to a gene. The CDR3 is made up of 13 amino acids. Germline assignment: CDR1 MNHEY and CDR2 SVGEGT. CDR3 loop: CASNGRGADTQYF. In DNA form, the CDR3 reads TGTGCCAGCAATGGGAGGGGAGCAGATACGCAGTATTTT.

This clonotype came up many times. The chain has TRBV7-8 and TRBJ1-5; no clear D. Trimming shortened V by 4 bases and J by 1 base, and 23 bases separated the two germline ends. This CDR3 has 19 residues. Germline V gene lookup returns CDR1 SGHVS and CDR2 FQNEAQ. CDR3 protein: CASSSHYKSDGLSNQPQHF. The CDR3 nucleotides read TGTGCCAGCAGCTCTCATTATAAATCCGACGGACTGAGCAATCAGCCCCAGCATTTT.

This clonotype was seen ten or more times. The chain has TRBV27 and TRBJ1-5; no firm D call. Germline CDR1 MNHEY, CDR2 SMNVEV (reference sequence). CDR3 size: 14 residues. Trimming removed 2 bases at V and 2 bases at J, with 7 bases between. The CDR3: CASSLLGGNQPQHF. CDR3 bases: TGTGCCAGCAGTTTACTCGGGGGCAATCAGCCCCAGCATTTT.

The gene calls are TRBV10-3 and TRBJ2-5, with 7 nucleotides matching TRBD1. CDR1 and CDR2 (germline): ENHRY, SYGVKD. There are 15 residues in the CDR3. J lost 5 bases, V lost 3 bases, and 9 bases had no gene match. The CDR3 bases are TGTGCCATCAGTGACGTACAGGGGATAGGGGAGACCCAGTACTTC. It is translated as CAISDVQGIGETQYF.

This clonotype was seen at least ten times. The chain carries TRBV20-1 and TRBJ2-7, with TRBD2 matching over 8 bases. V shed 0 bases, J shed 3 bases, and the junction held 4 bases outside the gene matches. The CDR3 covers 14 residues. Germline lookup yields CDR1 DFQATT and CDR2 SNEGSKA (reference sequence). DNA for the CDR3: TGCAGTGCTAGAGAGCCTAGCGGGTTCTACGAGCAGTACTTC. Its translation is CSAREPSGFYEQYF.